This TCR beta chain came from a study of cytomegalovirus exposure and HLA in healthy donors. In the study overall: Roughly 92 million unique TCRs, all from HLA-typed donors, were included in an early release of the data.

CDR1 SGHRS and CDR2 YFSETQ come from the germline V gene. V lost 2 bases, J lost 9 bases, and 18 bases lay in between. This CDR3 region has 15 residues. Both 60 Vbeta primers and 13 Jbeta primers went into the PCR. Sequencing used immunoSEQ multiplex PCR; TCRdb keeps in-frame clones, though not all of them. The sample has some 130,000 clones, 70% to 85% seen once. The table lists this clone with a few counts. V is TRBV5-1 and J is TRBJ2-1, with D perhaps matching TRBD2 (7 bases). This sequence originates from a female donor in good health and CMV-seronegative. Sequencing input: PBMCs. This CDR3 reads CASSFRLAGGREQFF. CDR3 in DNA: TGCGCCAGCAGCTTTCGACTAGCCGGGGGGCGTGAGCAGTTCTTC.